This record covers a single TCR beta chain. This sample was taken from a study of blood T cell repertoires in COVID-19. Whole-study context: Italy, Spain and the United States were the sources of the convalescent and acute COVID-19 samples.

Assay: immunoSEQ multiplex PCR; the TCRdb copy retains only in-frame clones and omits some. The repertoire includes approximately 47,000 clones, about 82% of them detected once, and over 2% sits in the top ten. Per the germline V gene, CDR1 is SGHAT and CDR2 is FQNNGV. The CDR3 is 14 amino acids. The V end lost 5 bases, the J end lost 2 bases, and 12 bases lay between the germline ends. The clonotype comes from a woman aged 55-75 years with acute or convalescent COVID-19. Sample: peripheral blood. The chain employs TRBV11-2 and TRBJ1-2; no firm D call. CDR3 loop: CASSISPGNYGYTF. Here the CDR3 DNA reads TGTGCCAGCAGCATCTCCCCGGGGAACTATGGCTACACCTTC.